The count of the clone carrying this T cell receptor beta chain is one. The record originates from a study of control samples from healthy donors and cancer patients. CDR1 and CDR2 from the germline V gene are SGHNT and YYREEE (reference sequence). The CDR3 is 13 amino acids. Trimming shortened V by 4 bases and J by 4 bases, and 9 bases separated the two germline ends. The repertoire was sequenced with immunoSEQ multiplex PCR; TCRdb's copy has only in-frame clones and lacks some. The sample includes 100,000 or so clones, around four fifths of them seen just once. This TCR was sampled from a woman aged 50 to 60 in good health. The specimen sequenced was blood. The genes are TRBV5-4 and TRBJ1-5; D may be TRBD1 (5 bases). The CDR3 DNA is TGTGCCAGCAGCCAAGACAGAAATCAGCCCCAGCATTTT. Its translation is CASSQDRNQPQHF.